This paragraph covers one TCR beta chain sequence. Germline CDR1 MNHEY, CDR2 SMNVEV (reference sequence). This CDR3 has 14 amino acids. Trimming took 8 bases from V and 1 from J, leaving 9 bases between them. High-throughput TCR beta sequencing covered peripheral CD8+ and CD4+ T cells. Healthy donors acted as controls, with matching for age and sex. Reverse transcription of about 0.45 to 1 ug RNA was carried out with random hexamers. One entry per CDR3 protein results from TCRdb running MiXCR on the immunoSEQ multiplex PCR reads. Counted here are 150,000 to 200,000 distinct CDR3 sequences, less than 95% occurring once; the ten biggest clones make up about 0.1%. This sample is drawn from a study of CD8 T cells in Susac syndrome.

This clonotype was sampled from a human donor in good health. This rearrangement joins TRBV27 to TRBJ2-6; D may be TRBD1 (6 bases). Sequenced material: CD4+ T cells from PBMCs. The CDR3 bases are TGTGCCAGCTCAGGGGTTTCTGGGGCCAACGTCCTGACTTTC. Amino acid sequence: CASSGVSGANVLTF.